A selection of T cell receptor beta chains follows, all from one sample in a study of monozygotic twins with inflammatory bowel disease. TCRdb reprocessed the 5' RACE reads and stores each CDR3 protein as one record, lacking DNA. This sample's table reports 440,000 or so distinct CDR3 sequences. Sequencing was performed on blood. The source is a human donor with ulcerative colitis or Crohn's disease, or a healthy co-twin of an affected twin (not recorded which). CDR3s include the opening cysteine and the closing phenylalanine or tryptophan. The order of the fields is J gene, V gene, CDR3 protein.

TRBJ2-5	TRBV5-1	CASSLGTTPKETQYF
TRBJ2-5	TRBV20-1	CSARGRTARGTQYF
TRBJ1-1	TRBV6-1	CASSPGTGGPSEAFF
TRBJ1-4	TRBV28	CASSRGDNEKLFF
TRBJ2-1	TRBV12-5	CASGLVPGTNEQFF
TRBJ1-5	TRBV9	CASSVGGPNRWDQPQHF
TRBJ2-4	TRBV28	CASSLIPGTSKNIQYF
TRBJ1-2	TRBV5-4	CASSLFREMTWGYTF
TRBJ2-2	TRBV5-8	CASSLDTGWTGELFF
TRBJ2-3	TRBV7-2	CASSRWDPGTDTQYF
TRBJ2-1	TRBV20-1	CSARAGTDEQFF
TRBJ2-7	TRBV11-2	CASSLDSIRKQYF
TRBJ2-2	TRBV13	CASSLRGIGGELFF
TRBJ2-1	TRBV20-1	CSASEGGPSNEQFF
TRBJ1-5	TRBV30	CAWGQGNDQPQHF
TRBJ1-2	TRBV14	CASSQANRGYTF
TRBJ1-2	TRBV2	CASRPRDRGYGYTF
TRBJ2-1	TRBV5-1	CASSSINEQFF